This T cell receptor (beta chain) was identified during a study of Tregs in tolerant kidney transplant recipients. Study-wide results and caveats: The most relevant donor-specific Treg TCRbeta repertoire apparently came from expansion with activated donor B cells. Few patients were studied, so findings need validation in larger groups. No direct test of biological reproducibility was done here.

CD4+CD25+CD127- Tregs, CD4+CD25- non-Tregs, CD4 and CD8 cells were sorted. A remark on this clone: The antigen remains unidentified.

The CDR3 totals 13 residues. Germline V gene data show CDR1 as KGHSH and CDR2 as LQKENI. Trimming took 2 bases from V and 6 from J, leaving 9 bases between them. Clones were sequenced by immunoSEQ multiplex PCR, and TCRdb holds only the in-frame ones, with some missing. Among 90,000 or so clones, just over 90% were seen once, and the ten largest hold roughly 5%. The receptor was derived from a human donor in good health. This chain joins TRBV18 and TRBJ2-3; the D call may be TRBD1 or TRBD2 (5 bases each). Sequencing was done on a sample of CD8+ T cells from blood. The CDR3 region is CASSPWGSDTQYF. DNA of the CDR3: TGTGCCAGCTCACCATGGGGGTCCGATACGCAGTATTTT. The full variable domain, rest sourced from reference TRBV18 and TRBJ2-3, is NAGVMQNPRHLVRRRGQEARLRCSPMKGHSHVYWYRQLPEEGLKFMVYLQKENIIDESGMPKERFSAEFPKEGPSILRIQQVVRGDSAAYFCASSPWGSDTQYFGPGTRLTVL.